This TCR beta chain was sequenced during a study of T cell repertoires in cytomegalovirus infection. Study overall: A matching HLA type, together with CMV infection, was signaled by public TCR beta signatures. Broader study findings: Carriage of CMV together with the relevant HLA was identifiable through cumulative public TCR beta family frequency. What dominated the ex vivo response were HLA-C-restricted CMV-specific TCR beta clonotypes.

TCRdb called the reads again in MiXCR, with one record for every CDR3 protein. This sample yields some 920,000 distinct CDR3 sequences, of which more than 25% are seen a single time; more than 12% belongs to the top ten. Comment on this clonotype: The antigen is unknown.

CDR1 is KGHDR, CDR2 SFDVKD, per germline. This CDR3 has 13 amino acids. Unmatched junction bases numbered 3, after V lost 8 bases and J lost 4 bases. This sequence joins TRBV24-1 and TRBJ2-1, with 8 bases identical to TRBD1. Here the sequenced sample was cultured CD8+ T cells from PBMCs, taken from culture after CMV antigen stimulation. The sequence derives from a human donor in good health (CMV status not recorded). Some clones in this sample may be carry-over from other donors' samples. For the CDR3, the DNA is TGTGCCACCACAGGGGGCCCGTACAATGAGCAGTTCTTC. This sequence encodes CATTGGPYNEQFF.